This passage covers 17 T cell receptor beta chains from one sample sequenced in a study of T cells after yellow fever vaccination. One entry per CDR3 protein, called by TCRdb with MiXCR from the 5' RACE reads. The data show roughly 330,000 distinct CDR3 sequences, around 6.8% seen once. The sequencing here drew on PBMCs, taken around 45 days after the first yellow fever vaccination. All receptors come from a man aged 18 to 30 who received the YFV17D yellow fever vaccine.

In this sample, this clonotype turned up many times. J is TRBJ2-1 and V is TRBV7-9; D gene ambiguous. The V gene lost 6 bases and the J gene lost 0 bases, with 9 bases spanning the gap. Germline loops: CDR1 SEHNR, CDR2 FQNEAQ (reference sequence). This CDR3 is built from 14 residues. In DNA, the CDR3 is TGTGCCAGCAGATCTCAGTCCTCCTACAATGAGCAGTTCTTC. Amino acid sequence: CASRSQSSYNEQFF.

V usage is TRBV4-1 and J usage is TRBJ2-3; D is perhaps TRBD2 (6 bases). Germline loops: CDR1 MGHRA, CDR2 YSYEKL. There are 16 residues in the CDR3. V gave up 4 bases and J gave up 0 bases, with 14 bases separating them. The CDR3 loop reads CASSRLDLISTDTQYF. For the CDR3, the DNA is TGCGCCAGCAGCCGACTAGATTTGATTAGCACAGATACGCAGTATTTT.

V and J are TRBV12-3 or TRBV12-4 and TRBJ2-1; TRBD2 matches at 7 bases. J was trimmed by 7 bases and V by 3 bases; bases with no gene match: 6. The CDR3 has 14 amino acids. CDR3 sequence: CASSFYGLGNEQFF. In DNA, the CDR3 is TGTGCCAGCAGTTTTTATGGACTAGGGAATGAGCAGTTCTTC.

This clonotype has a handful of counts. CDR3 DNA: TGCGCCAGCAGCCGAGGTAGCGGGGCCTACAATGAGCAGTTCTTC. Protein: CASSRGSGAYNEQFF. J is TRBJ2-1 and V is TRBV5-1, with 8 bases identical to TRBD2. Germline CDR1 is SGHRS and CDR2 is YFSETQ. The CDR3 has 15 amino acids. The V segment lost 4 bases and the J segment 2 bases; nucleotides outside the gene matches: 5. The complete variable domain, with remaining parts taken from reference TRBV5-1 and TRBJ2-1, reads KAGVTQTPRYLIKTRGQQVTLSCSPISGHRSVSWYQQTPGQGLQFLFEYFSETQRNKGNFPGRFSGRQFSNSRSEMNVSTLELGDSALYLCASSRGSGAYNEQFFGPGTRLTVL.

This chain uses TRBV29-1 with TRBJ1-2; D remains unclear. CDR1 and CDR2 from the germline V gene are SQVTM and ANQGSEA. CDR3 size: 14 residues. V gave up 3 bases and J gave up 4 bases, with 15 bases separating them. CDR3 in DNA: TGCAGCGTTGAGGTAGGAGGTCGGGCCTATGGCTACACCTTC. Amino acid sequence: CSVEVGGRAYGYTF.

This clonotype has just one count. A read error may explain this, as a much larger clone is one base away. It is unclear where the CDR3 begins or ends on the DNA, so no DNA is shown, and the CDR3 is as TCRdb lists it. The chain carries TRBV27 and TRBJ2-3. CDR1 MNHEY and CDR2 SMNVEV come from the germline V gene (reference sequence). Including both end residues, the CDR3 is 15 amino acids long. The CDR3 spells CASSLGTGIADTQYF.

Turning to this clonotype: The junction departs from the called germline gene at one end, perhaps through a read error. The rearrangement uses TRBV20-1 and TRBJ2-1, with TRBD2 identical over 12 bases. The germline CDR1 and CDR2 sequences are DFQATT and SNEGSKA (reference sequence). The CDR3 runs 11 residues. The CDR3 nucleotides read TGCAGTGCTTCGACTAGCGGGGGTTTTGTCTTC. Its translation: CSASTSGGFVF.

This clonotype was counted ten times or more. The rearrangement uses TRBV9 and TRBJ2-6; D ambiguous. Germline lookup yields CDR1 SGDLS and CDR2 YYNGEE. This CDR3 comprises 18 residues. The germline V and J ends were trimmed by 4 bases and 0 bases, with 17 bases remaining between them. The CDR3 DNA reads as TGTGCCAGCAGCCCGAGTTTTCAGCTACTCTCTGGGGCCAACGTCCTGACTTTC. Translated: CASSPSFQLLSGANVLTF.

This clonotype was found many times. The V and J genes are TRBV7-3 and TRBJ1-1; no reliable D call. V gave up 6 bases and J gave up 2 bases, with 10 bases separating them. Germline V CDR1 and CDR2: SGHTA, FQGTGA. This CDR3 contains 13 residues. CDR3 nucleotide sequence: TGTGCCAGCAGTTCCTCCCCTAACACTGAAGCTTTCTTT. It codes for CASSSSPNTEAFF.

The chain is built from TRBV6-5 and TRBJ1-4, with D unclear. Germline V gives CDR1 MNHEY, CDR2 SVGAGI. This CDR3 has 12 residues. V shed 2 bases and J shed 7 bases, with 5 bases lying between them. DNA of the CDR3: TGTGCCAGCAGTTACGGTGGTGAAAAACTGTTTTTT. As protein: CASSYGGEKLFF.

This clonotype showed up many times. The chain is built from TRBV29-1 and TRBJ2-2; a possible D gene is TRBD1 (7 bases). The CDR3 totals 14 residues. Germline V gene data show CDR1 as SQVTM and CDR2 as ANQGSEA. V was shortened by 1 base and J by 3 bases, with 9 bases between the two germline ends. The DNA of the CDR3 is TGCAGCGTTGAAGGCAGGGGGGACACCGGGGAGCTGTTTTTT. This translates into CSVEGRGDTGELFF.

The genes are TRBV7-2 and TRBJ2-5; 9 bases are shared with TRBD1. The germline V gene has CDR1 SGHTA and CDR2 FQGNSA. V gave up 1 base and J gave up 5 bases; unmatched junction bases: 5. The CDR3 is 15 residues long. The DNA of the CDR3 is TGTGCCAGCAGCTTAGGGTCGACAGGGGGGGAGACCCAGTACTTC. Translating gives CASSLGSTGGETQYF.

This clonotype was picked up a small number of times. The V call is TRBV5-1, the J call TRBJ1-3; 8 nucleotides line up with TRBD1. The CDR3 spans 14 residues. Germline-derived CDR1 and CDR2 are SGHRS and YFSETQ. V lost 3 bases, J lost 2 bases, and 1 base stayed unmatched. The CDR3 here is CASSSDRAGNTIYF. DNA of the CDR3: TGCGCCAGCAGCTCGGACAGGGCTGGAAACACCATATATTTT.

This clonotype was seen a few times. V is TRBV28 and J is TRBJ2-7; TRBD2 aligns across 12 bases. The length of the CDR3 is 16 residues. Germline V CDR1 and CDR2: MDHEN, SYDVKM. Trimming removed 6 bases from V and 3 bases from J; junction bases left unmatched: 9. The DNA for the CDR3 is TGTGCCAGCAGGCCCTACCCTAGCGGGGGGGTCTACGAGCAGTACGTC. Its protein product is CASRPYPSGGVYEQYV.

V usage is TRBV4-3 and J usage is TRBJ2-1; no definite D call. Germline-derived CDR1 and CDR2 are LGHNA and YSLEER. CDR3 length equals 14 residues. V was clipped by 1 base and J by 8 bases, with 12 bases between them. DNA of the CDR3: TGCGCCAGCAGCCAAGGGACCTCTGGGGATGAGCAGTTCTTC. Translating it yields CASSQGTSGDEQFF.

This clonotype was observed a handful of times. The genes are TRBV5-1 and TRBJ2-1; D unresolved. Germline loops: CDR1 SGHRS, CDR2 YFSETQ. The CDR3 sequence is 14 residues long. Trimming left V 0 bases short and J 3 bases short, with 7 bases between. CDR3 DNA sequence: TGCGCCAGCAGCTTGGTGGTGGACTACAATGAGCAGTTCTTC. Residues: CASSLVVDYNEQFF. Drawing the rest from reference TRBV5-1 and TRBJ2-1, the complete variable domain is KAGVTQTPRYLIKTRGQQVTLSCSPISGHRSVSWYQQTPGQGLQFLFEYFSETQRNKGNFPGRFSGRQFSNSRSEMNVSTLELGDSALYLCASSLVVDYNEQFFGPGTRLTVL.

V gene TRBV5-5 combines with J gene TRBJ2-5; TRBD1 matches at 8 bases. This CDR3 is 16 amino acids long. Germline V gene sequence: CDR1 SGHKS, CDR2 YYEKEE (reference sequence). With V trimmed by 4 bases and J by 2 bases, 10 bases remained unmatched. Here the CDR3 DNA reads TGTGCCAGCAGCCAACAGGGGGTTGTCGGACAAGAGACCCAGTACTTC. It is translated as CASSQQGVVGQETQYF. The variable domain in full, with the rest retrieved from reference TRBV5-5 and TRBJ2-5, is DAGVTQSPTHLIKTRGQQVTLRCSPISGHKSVSWYQQVLGQGPQFIFQYYEKEERGRGNFPDRFSARQFPNYSSELNVNALLLGDSALYLCASSQQGVVGQETQYFGPGTRLLVL.